Below, one T cell receptor (beta chain) is given with its context. Germline V lookup: CDR1 SGHRS, CDR2 YFSETQ. The trim removed 4 bases at V and 5 bases at J, leaving 8 bases unmatched. This CDR3 has 15 amino acids. The source of the sample is a study of blood T cell repertoires in COVID-19. Participants' reported clinical history set cohort assignment. Assay: immunoSEQ multiplex PCR; the TCRdb copy retains only in-frame clones and omits some. The repertoire has around 300,000 clones, approximately 81% of them found once; the top ten carry 2% to 3%. V gene TRBV5-1 combines with J gene TRBJ1-1; TRBD1 matches at 10 bases. The sequenced material came from PBMCs or T cells enriched from blood (not recorded which). The source of this sequence is a woman aged 45-60 years who had recovered from COVID-19. CDR3 nucleotides: TGCGCCAGCAGCCCGTACACGGGACAGGGGACTGAAGCTTTCTTT. Amino acids: CASSPYTGQGTEAFF.